This TCR beta chain was recorded in a study of cytomegalovirus exposure and HLA in healthy donors. The CDR3 has 13 residues. Germline CDR1 reads MDHEN; CDR2 reads SYDVKM. V dropped 6 bases and J dropped 4 bases, with 10 bases sitting between them. A multiplex PCR was run with 60 Vbeta primers and 13 Jbeta primers. Assay used: immunoSEQ multiplex PCR; TCRdb lists only in-frame clones, some missing. The data hold more than 85,000 clones, with around 84% observed a single time. This clonotype originated in a young woman in good health and CMV-seronegative. The sample consisted of PBMCs. The V call is TRBV28, the J call TRBJ1-3; D might be TRBD1 (6 bases). The CDR3 loop is CASRQGSGNTIYF. The DNA for the CDR3 is TGTGCCAGCAGACAGGGATCCGGAAACACCATATATTTT.